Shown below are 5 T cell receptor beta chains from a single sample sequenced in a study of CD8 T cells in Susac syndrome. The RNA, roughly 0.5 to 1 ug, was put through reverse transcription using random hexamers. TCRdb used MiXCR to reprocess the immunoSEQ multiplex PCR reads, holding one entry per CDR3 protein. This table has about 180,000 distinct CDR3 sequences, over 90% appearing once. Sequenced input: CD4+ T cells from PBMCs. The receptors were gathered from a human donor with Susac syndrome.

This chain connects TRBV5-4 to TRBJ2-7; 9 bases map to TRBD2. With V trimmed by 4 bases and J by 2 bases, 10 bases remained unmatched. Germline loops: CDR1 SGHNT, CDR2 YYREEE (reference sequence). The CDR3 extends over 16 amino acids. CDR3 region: CASSTAGGTGTYEQYF. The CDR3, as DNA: TGTGCCAGCAGCACAGCGGGGGGAACCGGAACCTACGAGCAGTACTTC.

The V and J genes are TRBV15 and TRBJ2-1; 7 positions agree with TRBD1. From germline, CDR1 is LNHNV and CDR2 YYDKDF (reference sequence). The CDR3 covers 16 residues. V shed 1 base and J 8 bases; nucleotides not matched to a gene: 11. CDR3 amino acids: CATSRGRTGDRDEQFF. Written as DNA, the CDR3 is TGTGCCACCAGCAGAGGCAGAACAGGGGATCGGGATGAGCAGTTCTTC.

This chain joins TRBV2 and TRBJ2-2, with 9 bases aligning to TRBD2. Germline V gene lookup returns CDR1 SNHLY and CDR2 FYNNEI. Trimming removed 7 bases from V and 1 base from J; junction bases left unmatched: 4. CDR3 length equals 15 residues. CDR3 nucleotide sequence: TGTGCCAGCAACGGACTAGCGATGAACACCGGGGAGCTGTTTTTT. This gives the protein CASNGLAMNTGELFF.

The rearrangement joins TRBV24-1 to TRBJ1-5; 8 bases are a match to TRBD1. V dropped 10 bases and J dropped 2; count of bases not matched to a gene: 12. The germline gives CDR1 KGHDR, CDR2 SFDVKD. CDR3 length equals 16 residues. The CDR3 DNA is TGTGCCACGTCAGAATCCGGGACAGGTCGCAATCAGCCCCAGCATTTT. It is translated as CATSESGTGRNQPQHF.

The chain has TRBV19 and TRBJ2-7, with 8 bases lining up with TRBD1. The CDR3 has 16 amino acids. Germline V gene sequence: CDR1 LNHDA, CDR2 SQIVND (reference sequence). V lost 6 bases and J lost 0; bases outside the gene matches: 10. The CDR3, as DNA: TGTGCCAGTAGCCCGCCGTTTACAGGGGGCTCCTACGAGCAGTACTTC. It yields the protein CASSPPFTGGSYEQYF.